The TCR beta chain described here comes from a study of shared clonotypes between healthy human individuals. Germline CDR1 and CDR2: LNHDA and SQIVND (reference sequence). The CDR3 length is 14 residues. V was clipped by 8 bases and J by 8 bases, with 21 bases between them. Some 29,000 T cell genomes (roughly 190 ng DNA) went into each sorted-subset replicate. Repertoires were generated with immunoSEQ multiplex PCR, while TCRdb's copy carries only in-frame clones and drops some. The data show approximately 740,000 clones, roughly 70% seen once. This receptor was taken from a woman aged 25 to 39 in good health. The chain links TRBV19 to TRBJ1-1; D possibly corresponds to TRBD1 (5 bases). Sequencing used memory CD4+ T cells sorted from blood. Subset given: CD45RA-negative fraction. CDR3 loop: CASGTGTPMLEAFF. CDR3 coding DNA: TGTGCCAGTGGAACCGGGACCCCCATGTTGGAAGCTTTCTTT.